A selection of T cell receptor beta chains follows, all from one sample in a study of T cells after posttransplantation cyclophosphamide. The method was immunoSEQ multiplex PCR; TCRdb's version includes in-frame clones alone and lacks a portion of them. Altogether almost 35,000 clones were found in the sample, and no singletons occur. Input material: PBMCs. These receptors originate from a woman between 50 and 59 years old in good health and a related stem cell transplant donor. The CDR3 runs from the conserved cysteine through the conserved F or W. D genes are given only for firm matches. Clone size is not always given. Where it is, it says once, few, many or a class for expanded clones.

j_call	d_call	cdr3_length	v_call	clone_size	cdr3_aa	cdr3_nt
TRBJ1-2	TRBD1	13	TRBV19	few	CASNPTGGDGYTF	TGTGCCAGTAACCCGACAGGGGGCGATGGCTACACCTTC
TRBJ2-1	TRBD2	16	TRBV29-1	many	CSVHGLAGEFYNEQFF	TGCAGCGTTCATGGACTAGCGGGAGAGTTCTACAATGAGCAGTTCTTC
TRBJ2-2	-	14	TRBV10-3	many	CAVQGAINTGELFF	TGTGCCGTCCAGGGAGCGATTAACACCGGGGAGCTGTTTTTT
TRBJ1-2	TRBD1	15	TRBV10-3	many	CAIGETGTAFYGYTF	TGTGCCATCGGAGAGACCGGGACAGCCTTCTATGGCTACACCTTC
TRBJ1-1	-	13	TRBV28	many	CASSLSGEGEAFF	TGTGCCAGCAGTTTATCGGGGGAGGGTGAAGCTTTCTTT
TRBJ2-1	TRBD1	14	TRBV6-5	many	CASSRQGDRFEQFF	TGTGCCAGCAGTAGGCAGGGGGACCGGTTTGAGCAGTTCTTC
TRBJ2-7	TRBD1	16	TRBV5-8	many	CASRKGGQGMTYEQYF	TGTGCCAGCCGCAAGGGGGGACAGGGAATGACCTACGAGCAGTACTTC
TRBJ2-2	TRBD2	18	TRBV5-4	many	CASSLIPLAGDFTGELFF	TGTGCCAGCAGCTTGATTCCCCTAGCGGGCGATTTCACCGGGGAGCTGTTTTTT
TRBJ2-1	TRBD1	16	TRBV4-1	many	CASSQDPGTGGNEQFF	TGCGCCAGCAGCCAAGATCCTGGGACAGGGGGCAATGAGCAGTTCTTC
TRBJ2-7	TRBD1	14	TRBV5-1	many	CASSWGQGSYEQYF	TGCGCCAGCAGCTGGGGACAGGGGTCCTACGAGCAGTACTTC
TRBJ1-2	-	17	TRBV5-6	many	CASSLVFNWAPDYGYTF	TGTGCCAGCAGCTTGGTTTTTAATTGGGCACCCGATTATGGCTACACCTTC
TRBJ2-7	-	15	TRBV9	many	CASSVGPTGSYEQYF	TGTGCCAGCAGCGTAGGCCCTACGGGCTCCTACGAGCAGTACTTC
TRBJ2-7	TRBD2	17	TRBV7-2	many	CASSYRPLAGEYYEQYF	TGTGCCAGCAGCTATCGCCCGCTAGCGGGAGAGTACTACGAGCAGTACTTC
TRBJ1-1	TRBD1	13	TRBV19	many	CASFTHRGTEAFF	TGTGCCAGTTTTACACACAGGGGCACTGAAGCTTTCTTT
TRBJ1-2	-	13	TRBV19	many	CASSIISQSGYTF	TGTGCCAGTAGTATTATTTCCCAGAGTGGCTACACCTTC
TRBJ1-3	-	16	TRBV19	many	CASSPRTAFSGNTIYF	TGTGCCAGTAGTCCAAGGACAGCCTTCTCTGGAAACACCATATATTTT
TRBJ1-2	-	15	TRBV7-8	-	CASSLVYTGPYGYTF	TGTGCCAGCAGCTTAGTGTATACAGGGCCCTATGGCTACACCTTC
TRBJ2-2	-	16	TRBV7-2	many	CASSLAQGRGTGELFF	TGTGCCAGCAGCTTAGCGCAGGGCCGAGGCACCGGGGAGCTGTTTTTT
TRBJ2-3	TRBD2	22	TRBV27	many	CAIATLAGSRPWDKINTDTQYF	TGTGCCATCGCGACGTTAGCGGGGAGTCGACCCTGGGATAAAATAAACACAGATACGCAGTATTTT
TRBJ2-7	-	12	TRBV5-4	many	CASSLWQGEQYF	TGTGCCAGCAGCTTGTGGCAGGGGGAGCAGTACTTC
TRBJ2-2	TRBD2	15	TRBV30	few	CAWSVGLAGAGELFF	TGTGCCTGGAGTGTAGGTCTAGCGGGAGCCGGGGAGCTGTTTTTT
TRBJ1-2	-	14	TRBV5-5	many	CASSLAAANYGYTF	TGTGCCAGCAGCTTGGCAGCAGCGAACTATGGCTACACCTTC
TRBJ2-7	-	15	TRBV19	many	CASSMAGVSSYEQYF	TGTGCCAGTAGTATGGCAGGGGTGAGCTCCTACGAGCAGTACTTC
TRBJ1-1	-	16	TRBV6-6	many	CASSYSAGGVIAEAFF	TGTGCCAGCAGTTACTCTGCCGGGGGGGTCATCGCTGAAGCTTTCTTT
TRBJ2-1	-	15	TRBV11-3	many	CASSLGQGRSNEQFF	TGTGCCAGCAGCTTAGGCCAGGGAAGGAGCAATGAGCAGTTCTTC
TRBJ2-7	TRBD2	13	TRBV9	many	CASSVASGGEQYF	TGTGCCAGCAGCGTAGCTAGCGGGGGCGAGCAGTACTTC
TRBJ2-1	-	16	TRBV27	many	CASSFVSSWFYNEQFF	TGTGCCAGCAGTTTTGTGTCTAGTTGGTTTTACAATGAGCAGTTCTTC
TRBJ2-7	TRBD2	14	TRBV11-2	many	CASSFLAGNYEQYF	TGTGCCAGCAGCTTCCTAGCGGGGAACTACGAGCAGTACTTC
TRBJ2-1	-	15	TRBV30	many	CAWSTGQSSYNEQFF	TGTGCCTGGAGTACAGGACAGAGCTCCTACAATGAGCAGTTCTTC
TRBJ1-2	-	16	TRBV5-1	-	CASSLRAGEANYGYTF	TGCGCCAGCAGCTTGAGAGCGGGGGAAGCTAACTATGGCTACACCTTC
TRBJ2-2	TRBD1	16	TRBV27	many	CASSSQGQGRGGELFF	TGTGCCAGCAGTTCGCAGGGACAGGGGCGTGGCGGGGAGCTGTTTTTT
TRBJ1-5	TRBD1	15	TRBV6-1	few	CASSDQGRGPQPQHF	TGTGCCAGCAGTGATCAAGGGAGGGGGCCACAGCCCCAGCATTTT
TRBJ2-7	TRBD2	13	TRBV6-4	many	CASISGDHYEQYF	TGTGCCAGCATTAGCGGGGATCACTACGAGCAGTACTTC
TRBJ2-1	TRBD1	15	TRBV9	many	CASSSRTGGNDEQFF	TGTGCCAGCAGCTCAAGGACAGGGGGCAACGATGAGCAGTTCTTC
TRBJ2-3	-	16	TRBV14	-	CASSPFWGVDTDTQYF	TGTGCCAGCAGCCCATTCTGGGGGGTTGACACAGATACGCAGTATTTT
TRBJ2-4	TRBD2	14	TRBV19	many	CASRWTSGRNIQYF	TGTGCCAGTAGGTGGACTAGCGGGAGGAACATTCAGTACTTC
TRBJ1-5	TRBD1	15	TRBV19	many	CASSIGLGQNQPQHF	TGTGCCAGTAGTATCGGGTTGGGACAGAATCAGCCCCAGCATTTT
TRBJ2-2	TRBD2	18	TRBV7-8	many	CASRPLPLAGDLTGELFF	TGTGCCAGCAGACCCCTCCCGCTAGCGGGAGATTTGACCGGGGAGCTGTTTTTT